This T cell receptor (beta chain) was captured by sequencing in a study of T cells in Graves' hyperthyroidism and ophthalmopathy. Source material for PBMCs was around 10 ml fresh peripheral blood. This clonotype was recorded at least ten times. The CDR3 regions of TCR beta were amplified from RNA transcripts. In the first-round RT-PCR of the TCR CDR3, the HTBI primer set was used. TCRdb reanalysed the multiplex PCR reads using MiXCR and keeps one entry per CDR3 protein. This sample yields more than 500,000 distinct CDR3 sequences, of which over 12% are seen a single time; about 4.5% belongs to the top ten. The CDR3 runs 13 residues. Germline V gene lookup returns CDR1 SGHTA and CDR2 FQGNSA. Deletions cut 5 bases from V and 11 bases from J, with 18 bases between.

The chain combines TRBV7-2 with TRBJ1-1; the D gene is possibly TRBD1 (5 bases). The specimen sequenced was blood. This clonotype was sampled from a woman in her forties with Graves' ophthalmopathy. The CDR3 spells CASSPRRREGAFF. CDR3 DNA: TGTGCCAGCAGCCCCAGGAGACGCGAGGGGGCTTTCTTT. Looking up the rest from reference TRBV7-2 and TRBJ1-1 gives the full variable domain: GAGVSQSPSNKVTEKGKDVELRCDPISGHTALYWYRQSLGQGLEFLIYFQGNSAPDKSGLPSDRFSAERTGGSVSTLTIQRTQQEDSAVYLCASSPRRREGAFFGQGTRLTVV.